Each of the 24 T cell receptor beta chains below was sequenced from the same sample in a study of blood T cell repertoires in COVID-19. Clones were sequenced by immunoSEQ multiplex PCR, and TCRdb holds only the in-frame ones, with some missing. The table shows more than 9,000 clones, with 85% to 90% occurring only once. Sequences were obtained from peripheral blood. Receptors were obtained from a woman in her fifties or sixties with active COVID-19.

The genes are TRBV3-1 (or the pseudogene TRBV3-2) and TRBJ2-5, with 9 nucleotides matching TRBD1. Germline V CDR1 and CDR2: LGHDT, YNNKEL (reference sequence). The V segment lost 2 bases and the J segment 4 bases; nucleotides outside the gene matches: 2. This CDR3 has 14 amino acids. The CDR3 is CASSQMDRGETQYF. DNA for the CDR3: TGTGCCAGCAGCCAAATGGACAGGGGAGAGACCCAGTACTTC.

In this sample, this clone turned up a few times. This rearrangement joins TRBV3-1 (or the pseudogene TRBV3-2) to TRBJ1-6; 8 bases agree with TRBD1. CDR3 size: 15 residues. J gave up 8 bases and V 5 bases, and 8 bases lay outside the gene matches. The germline V gene encodes CDR1 LGHDT and CDR2 YNNKEL (reference sequence). CDR3 coding DNA: TGTGCCAGCAGCAACCGACAGGGGACTGATTCACCCCTCCACTTT. It translates to CASSNRQGTDSPLHF.

V is TRBV9 and J is TRBJ1-6; D remains unclear. Trimming cost V 0 bases and J 6 bases, with 16 bases left between them. Looked up from germline, CDR1 is SGDLS and CDR2 is YYNGEE. The CDR3 spans 17 residues. The CDR3 here is CASSVAPAGRGNSPLHF. CDR3 nucleotides: TGTGCCAGCAGCGTAGCCCCCGCGGGGAGAGGTAATTCACCCCTCCACTTT.

The chain combines TRBV7-9 with TRBJ1-1, with D maybe TRBD1 (6 bases). The CDR3 consists of 15 residues. V gave up 5 bases and J gave up 2 bases, with 15 bases separating them. The germline gives CDR1 SEHNR, CDR2 FQNEAQ (reference sequence). The CDR3 region is CASSDNRASNTEAFF. The CDR3 DNA is TGTGCCAGCAGCGACAACAGGGCCTCAAACACTGAAGCTTTCTTT.

This sequence joins TRBV5-1 and TRBJ2-1; 10 bases fit TRBD2. The V segment lost 4 bases and the J segment 4 bases; nucleotides outside the gene matches: 11. The CDR3 has 17 residues. The V gene's germline CDR1 is SGHRS and CDR2 YFSETQ. CDR3 DNA: TGCGCCAGCAGCCCCGCGGGGGCTAGCGGGAGTTACAATGAGCAGTTCTTC. It specifies CASSPAGASGSYNEQFF.

The chain uses TRBV18 and TRBJ1-1; the match to TRBD1 covers 8 bases. Germline-derived CDR1 and CDR2 are KGHSH and LQKENI. The V segment lost 2 bases and the J segment 1 base; nucleotides outside the gene matches: 3. The CDR3 spans 15 residues. This CDR3 reads CASSPDRGRNTEAFF. CDR3 in DNA: TGTGCCAGCTCACCAGACAGGGGTCGGAACACTGAAGCTTTCTTT.

V usage is TRBV9 and J usage is TRBJ2-7; D gene unclear. Germline lookup yields CDR1 SGDLS and CDR2 YYNGEE. This CDR3 is 14 amino acids long. Trimming shortened V by 3 bases and J by 0 bases, and 10 bases separated the two germline ends. The CDR3 protein is CASSADTVSYEQYF. The CDR3 DNA is TGTGCCAGCAGCGCCGATACAGTCTCCTACGAGCAGTACTTC.

The J gene is TRBJ2-5, the V gene TRBV5-1; the match to TRBD1 covers 7 bases. Germline V gene sequence: CDR1 SGHRS, CDR2 YFSETQ. CDR3 length equals 15 residues. The junction had 7 bases not matched to a gene; V was cut back by 4 bases and J by 1 base. CDR3 nucleotides: TGCGCCAGCAGCACCAGACAGGGATCCCAAGAGACCCAGTACTTC. It encodes CASSTRQGSQETQYF.

This chain connects TRBV3-1 (or the pseudogene TRBV3-2) to TRBJ2-7; 7 bases are shared with TRBD1. This CDR3 has 13 residues. The germline V gene encodes CDR1 LGHDT and CDR2 YNNKEL (reference sequence). Trimming cost V 4 bases and J 1 base; bases outside gene matches: 1. This chain's CDR3 is CASSRGQSYEQYV. The CDR3 DNA reads TGTGCCAGCAGCCGGGGACAGTCCTACGAGCAGTACGTC.

CDR3 sequence: CASSSLSPEKLFF. CDR3 nucleotides: TGTGCCAGCAGTTCCTTGTCCCCTGAAAAACTGTTTTTT. The chain uses TRBV3-1 (or the pseudogene TRBV3-2) and TRBJ1-4; D not resolved. The CDR3 contains 13 residues. CDR1 and CDR2 from the germline V gene are LGHDT and YNNKEL (reference sequence). V was trimmed by 6 bases and J by 7 bases, leaving 12 bases between them.

J is TRBJ1-1 and V is TRBV5-4, with 7 positions matching TRBD1. Germline CDR1 is SGHNT and CDR2 is YYREEE (reference sequence). This CDR3 is built from 13 residues. V shed 3 bases, J shed 11 bases, and the junction held 10 bases outside the gene matches. CDR3 loop: CASSSETGFAAFF. The CDR3 coding sequence is TGTGCCAGCAGCTCAGAGACAGGGTTTGCGGCTTTCTTT.

V gene TRBV6-6 combines with J gene TRBJ2-4; 8 bases are shared with TRBD2. Trimming removed 6 bases from V and 9 bases from J; junction bases left unmatched: 10. The CDR3 is 14 residues long. Germline V gene data show CDR1 as MNHNY and CDR2 as SVGAGI (reference sequence). The CDR3, as DNA: TGTGCCAGCAGGGACGCTAGCGGGTATTTCATTCAGTACTTC. Translating gives CASRDASGYFIQYF.

The genes are TRBV9 and TRBJ1-3; possible D gene TRBD1, 5 bases. Trimming cost V 3 bases and J 0 bases, with 10 bases left between them. The CDR3 is 15 residues long. CDR1 is SGDLS, CDR2 YYNGEE, per germline. For the CDR3, the DNA is TGTGCCAGCAGCGCGGGGACTGACTCTGGAAACACCATATATTTT. Encoded protein: CASSAGTDSGNTIYF.

This clone was picked up one time. V is TRBV7-9 and J is TRBJ2-4, with a tentative D call TRBD2 (6 bases). Germline loops: CDR1 SEHNR, CDR2 FQNEAQ (reference sequence). This CDR3 has 15 residues. The germline V and J ends were trimmed by 7 bases and 0 bases, with 13 bases remaining between them. The CDR3 reads CASTPGGLAKNIQYF. CDR3 coding DNA: TGTGCCAGCACCCCCGGAGGGCTAGCCAAAAACATTCAGTACTTC.

The genes are TRBV3-1 (or the pseudogene TRBV3-2) and TRBJ2-7, with 7 bases identical to TRBD1. The J segment lost 4 bases and the V segment lost 4 bases, leaving 7 bases of the junction unmatched. CDR3 size: 14 residues. The germline V gene has CDR1 LGHDT and CDR2 YNNKEL (reference sequence). The CDR3: CASSPGTATYEQYF. Written as DNA, the CDR3 is TGTGCCAGCAGCCCCGGGACAGCCACTTACGAGCAGTACTTC.

The chain employs TRBV3-1 (or the pseudogene TRBV3-2) and TRBJ2-3; 7 nucleotides agree with TRBD2. Germline V lookup: CDR1 LGHDT, CDR2 YNNKEL (reference sequence). The CDR3 is made up of 17 amino acids. J lost 3 bases, V lost 0 bases, and 9 bases had no gene match. The CDR3 nucleotides read TGTGCCAGCAGCCAAGATTTGGCGGGAGAGGTGACAGATACGCAGTATTTT. This translates into CASSQDLAGEVTDTQYF.

V gene TRBV7-2 combines with J gene TRBJ2-5, with D possibly being TRBD1 (5 bases). This CDR3 is 14 amino acids long. The germline gives CDR1 SGHTA, CDR2 FQGNSA. Trimming took 5 bases from V and 7 from J, leaving 17 bases between them. CDR3 protein: CASSLDRTPGTQYF. In DNA form, the CDR3 reads TGTGCCAGCAGCCTTGACAGAACCCCGGGGACCCAGTACTTC.

The V gene is TRBV14, the J gene TRBJ1-1; 8 nucleotides agree with TRBD1. V shed 2 bases, J shed 4 bases, and the junction held 6 bases outside the gene matches. CDR1 SGHDN and CDR2 FVKESK come from the germline V gene. This CDR3 has 15 amino acids. The CDR3 protein is CASSQLTGQGTEAFF. CDR3 sequence (DNA): TGTGCCAGCAGCCAATTAACTGGACAGGGCACTGAAGCTTTCTTT.

The rearrangement links TRBV27 to TRBJ1-6; TRBD1 matches 8 bases. Unmatched junction bases numbered 17, after V lost 4 bases and J lost 6 bases. CDR1 MNHEY and CDR2 SMNVEV come from the germline V gene (reference sequence). There are 19 residues in the CDR3. DNA for the CDR3: TGTGCCAGCAGTTACGAACTCCGGGACAGGAAGATACCTAATTCACCCCTCCACTTT. Encoded protein: CASSYELRDRKIPNSPLHF.

The chain recombines TRBV18 with TRBJ1-1, with D uncertain. Trimming took 6 bases from V and 1 from J, leaving 9 bases between them. CDR1 and CDR2 from the germline V gene are KGHSH and LQKENI. The CDR3 is 13 amino acids. CDR3 in DNA: TGTGCCAGCTCCTCCCAGGAGAACACTGAAGCTTTCTTT. It yields the protein CASSSQENTEAFF.

This chain links TRBV4-1 with TRBJ1-2, with a possible D match to TRBD1 (5 bases). Germline assignment: CDR1 MGHRA and CDR2 YSYEKL. This CDR3 is 19 amino acids long. The ends were cut back, 0 bases at V and 3 bases at J, with 23 bases in the middle. The CDR3 DNA is TGCGCCAGCAGCCAAGATCCAGGCGCAGGGTTGGTATGGGACTATGGCTACACCTTC. Residues: CASSQDPGAGLVWDYGYTF.

The V and J genes are TRBV5-1 and TRBJ2-2; the match to TRBD2 covers 7 bases. Germline V gives CDR1 SGHRS, CDR2 YFSETQ. Trimming removed 1 base from V and 4 bases from J; junction bases left unmatched: 10. CDR3 size: 17 residues. The CDR3 loop is CASSLLRRGGVTGELFF. The CDR3, as DNA: TGCGCCAGCAGCTTGCTCCGGAGGGGAGGGGTCACCGGGGAGCTGTTTTTT.

This chain connects TRBV19 to TRBJ1-6; D is undetermined. CDR1 LNHDA and CDR2 SQIVND come from the germline V gene (reference sequence). Trimming pared 1 base from V and 8 bases from J, leaving 15 bases between. The CDR3 consists of 16 residues. The CDR3 spells CASSIGAGLEDSPLHF. The CDR3 nucleotides are TGTGCCAGTAGTATAGGGGCGGGTCTTGAGGATTCACCCCTCCACTTT.

The chain uses TRBV3-1 (or the pseudogene TRBV3-2) and TRBJ2-2; tentatively, D is TRBD1 (5 bases). Deletions cut 3 bases from V and 6 bases from J, with 20 bases between. The V gene's germline CDR1 is LGHDT and CDR2 YNNKEL (reference sequence). The CDR3 loop spans 17 amino acids. CDR3 bases: TGTGCCAGCAGCCACCTCTGGACACTTGAGGATTCCGGGGAGCTGTTTTTT. It specifies CASSHLWTLEDSGELFF.